This passage covers 18 T cell receptor beta chains from one sample sequenced in a study of T cell responses to AZD1222 COVID-19 vaccine. Clones were read by immunoSEQ multiplex PCR, and TCRdb kept only the in-frame ones, dropping some. This table holds about 130,000 clones, about 86% found once. The sample here was peripheral blood, taken on day 0 of AZD1222 vaccination. The origin of the receptors is an adult in good health.

The chain recombines TRBV7-9 with TRBJ1-1; D call uncertain. The CDR3 covers 13 residues. Germline V gives CDR1 SEHNR, CDR2 FQNEAQ (reference sequence). The V end lost 7 bases, the J end lost 4 bases, and 13 bases lay between the germline ends. CDR3 region: CASTLSTGTEAFF. The DNA for the CDR3 is TGTGCCAGCACGCTTTCTACGGGCACTGAAGCTTTCTTT.

V is TRBV7-2 and J is TRBJ2-1; 9 bases align to TRBD2. This CDR3 comprises 14 residues. V shed 2 bases, J shed 9 bases, and the junction held 5 bases outside the gene matches. CDR1 and CDR2 (germline): SGHTA, FQGNSA. Here the CDR3 reads CASSLSPAGGEQFF. The CDR3 DNA follows: TGTGCCAGCAGCTTATCCCCAGCGGGAGGTGAGCAGTTCTTC.

The genes are TRBV6-6 and TRBJ2-7; TRBD1 matches at 7 bases. CDR1 and CDR2 from the germline V gene are MNHNY and SVGAGI (reference sequence). CDR3 length: 14 amino acids. J was trimmed by 2 bases and V by 5 bases; bases with no gene match: 6. The chain's CDR3 is CASSPGTAPYEQYF. The CDR3 nucleotides are TGTGCCAGCAGTCCCGGGACAGCCCCCTACGAGCAGTACTTC.

This clone was recorded once. The rearrangement links TRBV4-1 to TRBJ2-7; 7 positions agree with TRBD2. V was clipped by 4 bases and J by 3 bases; unmatched bases: 15. CDR3 length equals 17 residues. Germline CDR1 reads MGHRA; CDR2 reads YSYEKL. CDR3 bases: TGCGCCAGCAGCCGTATCATAACCGGGAGGCAGGGCTACGAGCAGTACTTC. Its protein product is CASSRIITGRQGYEQYF.

This sequence joins TRBV5-1 and TRBJ1-6; a weak D match, TRBD1 (5 bases). Looked up from germline, CDR1 is SGHRS and CDR2 is YFSETQ. Trimming shortened V by 3 bases and J by 6 bases, and 13 bases separated the two germline ends. The CDR3 spans 15 residues. CDR3 amino acids: CASSYNEGSNSPLHF. CDR3 in DNA: TGCGCCAGCAGCTACAATGAGGGGAGTAATTCACCCCTCCACTTT. The full variable domain, with the rest looked up from reference TRBV5-1 and TRBJ1-6, is KAGVTQTPRYLIKTRGQQVTLSCSPISGHRSVSWYQQTPGQGLQFLFEYFSETQRNKGNFPGRFSGRQFSNSRSEMNVSTLELGDSALYLCASSYNEGSNSPLHFGNGTRLTVT.

V usage is TRBV7-6 and J usage is TRBJ2-7, with TRBD2 identical over 7 bases. CDR1 and CDR2 from the germline V gene are SGHVS and FNYEAQ. The CDR3 contains 17 residues. Unmatched junction bases numbered 14, after V lost 1 base and J lost 5 bases. For the CDR3, the DNA is TGTGCCAGCAGCTTAGTGGTTAGCGGGTCCTCTGGGAACGAGCAGTACTTC. Translated: CASSLVVSGSSGNEQYF.

This clone was seen a few times. The V and J genes are TRBV30 and TRBJ1-1, with D hard to call. Germline V gene sequence: CDR1 GTSNPN, CDR2 SVGIG (reference sequence). The CDR3 is made up of 13 amino acids. Trimming stripped 0 bases from V and 3 bases from J, with 8 bases between. CDR3 in amino acids: CAWSVWIYTEAFF. Written as DNA, the CDR3 is TGTGCCTGGAGTGTATGGATTTACACTGAAGCTTTCTTT. The full variable domain, with the rest looked up from reference TRBV30 and TRBJ1-1, is SQTIHQWPATLVQPVGSPLSLECTVEGTSNPNLYWYRQAAGRGLQLLFYSVGIGQISSEVPQNLSASRPQDRQFILSSKKLLLSDSGFYLCAWSVWIYTEAFFGQGTRLTVV.

The chain has TRBV5-6 and TRBJ2-5; the match to TRBD2 covers 10 bases. Trimming cost V 1 base and J 7 bases; bases outside gene matches: 10. Germline-derived CDR1 and CDR2 are SGHDT and YYEEEE. This CDR3 has 16 amino acids. For the CDR3, the DNA is TGTGCCAGCAGCTTGTACAGCGGGAGGGCCTTGGGGACCCAGTACTTC. Its translation is CASSLYSGRALGTQYF.

This sequence joins TRBV9 and TRBJ2-2; D remains ambiguous. Germline V gives CDR1 SGDLS, CDR2 YYNGEE. This CDR3 is built from 16 residues. Trimming removed 0 bases from V and 2 bases from J, with 11 bases in between. In DNA form, the CDR3 reads TGTGCCAGCAGCGTAGTAAGAGACTCTAACACCGGGGAGCTGTTTTTT. It codes for CASSVVRDSNTGELFF.

The genes are TRBV19 and TRBJ1-2; D is undetermined. The CDR3 runs to 14 residues. The V gene lost 6 bases and the J gene lost 8 bases, with 19 bases spanning the gap. Looked up from germline, CDR1 is LNHDA and CDR2 is SQIVND (reference sequence). CDR3 sequence reads: CASSLLARAGGYTF. In DNA, the CDR3 is TGTGCCAGTAGCCTCCTCGCGCGCGCCGGGGGCTACACCTTC.

The rearrangement uses TRBV19 and TRBJ2-3; 9 nucleotides agree with TRBD2. Trimming removed 7 bases from V and 0 bases from J; junction bases left unmatched: 2. The CDR3 consists of 14 residues. The V gene's germline CDR1 is LNHDA and CDR2 SQIVND (reference sequence). In DNA form, the CDR3 reads TGTGCCAGTAAGACTAGCGGAAGCACAGATACGCAGTATTTT. Translation: CASKTSGSTDTQYF.

This clone was counted once. CDR3 sequence: CASSSDRGLQPQHF. The CDR3 bases are TGTGCCAGTAGTTCGGACAGGGGGCTTCAGCCCCAGCATTTT. The chain has TRBV19 and TRBJ1-5, with 11 bases fitting TRBD1. The length of the CDR3 is 14 residues. The junction had 3 bases not matched to a gene; V was cut back by 5 bases and J by 6 bases. CDR1 and CDR2 (germline): LNHDA, SQIVND (reference sequence).

V usage is TRBV5-4 and J usage is TRBJ1-2, with D possibly matching TRBD1 (5 bases). The CDR3 is made up of 13 amino acids. Trimming shortened V by 4 bases and J by 4 bases, and 11 bases separated the two germline ends. Germline values: CDR1 SGHNT, CDR2 YYREEE (reference sequence). The CDR3 DNA is TGTGCCAGCAGCGGAGCCGGGGGCTATGGCTACACCTTC. Protein product: CASSGAGGYGYTF.

This clone was counted at least ten times. The V and J genes are TRBV5-1 and TRBJ2-2; D possibly corresponds to TRBD2 (6 bases). The germline gives CDR1 SGHRS, CDR2 YFSETQ. Deletions cut 1 base from V and 1 base from J, with 11 bases between. The CDR3 extends over 16 amino acids. For the CDR3, the DNA is TGCGCCAGCAGCTTGCGCCTAGCGATGAACACCGGGGAGCTGTTTTTT. It translates to CASSLRLAMNTGELFF.

The chain joins TRBV15 to TRBJ1-5, with D perhaps matching TRBD1 (5 bases). V was trimmed by 5 bases and J by 1 base, leaving 15 bases between them. Germline V gene lookup returns CDR1 LNHNV and CDR2 YYDKDF (reference sequence). This CDR3 has 16 amino acids. Here the CDR3 reads CATSSAGGWSNQPQHF. CDR3 DNA: TGTGCCACCAGCTCAGCGGGGGGATGGAGCAATCAGCCCCAGCATTTT.

The genes are TRBV13 and TRBJ1-2; TRBD1 agrees at 8 bases. Germline CDR1 reads PRHDT; CDR2 reads FYEKMQ (reference sequence). V shed 5 bases and J 6 bases; nucleotides not matched to a gene: 2. The CDR3 loop spans 12 amino acids. The CDR3, as DNA: TGTGCCAGCAGCCGGACAGGGAATGGCTACACCTTC. Its translation is CASSRTGNGYTF.

The chain links TRBV11-3 to TRBJ2-1, with a weak D call TRBD2 (5 bases). V lost 4 bases and J lost 2, with 9 bases in between. The CDR3 extends over 14 amino acids. Germline V gene lookup returns CDR1 SGHNT and CDR2 YENEEA. CDR3: CASSSTGTYNEQFF. Here the CDR3 DNA reads TGTGCCAGCAGCTCAACGGGGACCTACAATGAGCAGTTCTTC.

This chain links TRBV13 with TRBJ2-7; 15 nucleotides line up with TRBD2. This CDR3 has 16 amino acids. J gave up 4 bases and V 6 bases, and 7 bases lay outside the gene matches. Germline-derived CDR1 and CDR2 are PRHDT and FYEKMQ (reference sequence). The CDR3 DNA is TGTGCCAGCAGGAGGACTAGCGGGGGGGCTGGGTACGAGCAGTACTTC. Protein product: CASRRTSGGAGYEQYF. The whole variable domain, remainder taken from reference TRBV13 and TRBJ2-7, is AAGVIQSPRHLIKEKRETATLKCYPIPRHDTVYWYQQGPGQDPQFLISFYEKMQSDKGSIPDRFSAQQFSDYHSELNMSSLELGDSALYFCASRRTSGGAGYEQYFGPGTRLTVT.